The 8 T cell receptor beta chains in this list originate from one sample, sequenced in a study of CD4 T cells in relation to SARS-CoV-2 and coronaviruses. Before the COVID-19 pandemic, during about 2010-2018, CD4+ T cells were taken from unexposed donors. Data came from immunoSEQ multiplex PCR; TCRdb stores just in-frame clones and leaves some out. The sample shows roughly 71,000 clones, about nine tenths of them seen only once. The sequenced sample was memory CD4+ T cells from PBMCs. These receptors originate from a human donor in good health.

This chain links TRBV11-2 with TRBJ2-5; 9 bases are a match to TRBD2. The junction had 2 bases not matched to a gene; V was cut back by 5 bases and J by 1 base. The CDR3 contains 14 residues. Germline assignment: CDR1 SGHAT and CDR2 FQNNGV. The CDR3 spells CASSRLAVQETQYF. The CDR3 nucleotides are TGTGCCAGCAGCCGACTAGCGGTCCAAGAGACCCAGTACTTC.

The chain joins TRBV5-1 to TRBJ2-1; 11 bases agree with TRBD2. CDR3 length equals 14 residues. The germline CDR1 and CDR2 sequences are SGHRS and YFSETQ. V was pared by 4 bases and J by 7 bases, with 4 bases of the junction left unmatched. CDR3 in amino acids: CASSSGTSGNEQFF. The DNA of the CDR3 is TGCGCCAGCAGCAGCGGGACTAGCGGAAATGAGCAGTTCTTC.

V and J are TRBV10-3 and TRBJ1-2; D is undetermined. This CDR3 has 14 amino acids. With 10 bases removed from V and 3 bases from J, the gap between germline ends came to 18 bases. Germline V CDR1 and CDR2: ENHRY, SYGVKD. The CDR3 sequence: CATRTPGEDYGYTF. The CDR3 coding sequence is TGTGCCACGCGGACCCCCGGGGAGGACTATGGCTACACCTTC.

This chain connects TRBV5-8 to TRBJ2-2, with D maybe TRBD1 (5 bases). V was pared by 0 bases and J by 0 bases, with 9 bases between. The CDR3 extends over 16 amino acids. Per the germline V gene, CDR1 is SGHTS and CDR2 is YDEGEE. The CDR3 loop is CASSLGQTANTGELFF. CDR3 nucleotides: TGTGCCAGCAGCTTGGGACAGACTGCGAACACCGGGGAGCTGTTTTTT.

V and J are TRBV5-1 and TRBJ1-5, with D perhaps matching TRBD1 (5 bases). This CDR3 spans 13 amino acids. Trimming stripped 4 bases from V and 5 bases from J, with 10 bases between. In germline, CDR1 is SGHRS, CDR2 YFSETQ. CDR3 amino acids: CASSVGTDQPQHF. Here the CDR3 DNA reads TGCGCCAGCAGCGTTGGGACGGATCAGCCCCAGCATTTT.

V gene TRBV5-6 combines with J gene TRBJ2-1; 9 bases are a match to TRBD2. The CDR3 contains 17 residues. From germline, CDR1 is SGHDT and CDR2 YYEEEE. J was trimmed by 2 bases and V by 1 base; bases with no gene match: 7. CDR3 loop: CASSLFSGRDTYNEQFF. CDR3 DNA sequence: TGTGCCAGCAGCTTGTTTAGCGGGAGAGATACCTACAATGAGCAGTTCTTC.

The chain combines TRBV29-1 with TRBJ2-6; D not certain. The V end lost 4 bases, the J end lost 2 bases, and 3 bases lay between the germline ends. Germline lookup yields CDR1 SQVTM and CDR2 ANQGSEA. This CDR3 contains 12 residues. In DNA form, the CDR3 reads TGCAGCGTTGCAACTGGGGCCAACGTCCTGACTTTC. It encodes CSVATGANVLTF. Full variable domain (remainder filled in from reference TRBV29-1 and TRBJ2-6): SAVISQKPSRDICQRGTSLTIQCQVDSQVTMMFWYRQQPGQSLTLIATANQGSEATYESGFVIDKFPISRPNLTFSTLTVSNMSPEDSSIYLCSVATGANVLTFGAGSRLTVL.

This clone was picked up one time. J is TRBJ2-5 and V is TRBV11-2; tentative D call: TRBD1 (6 bases). Deletions cut 1 base from V and 5 bases from J, with 17 bases between. Germline values: CDR1 SGHAT, CDR2 FQNNGV. The CDR3 runs 16 residues. CDR3 nucleotides: TGTGCCAGCAGCTTAGTGGGGCTAGCCACAGGGGAGACCCAGTACTTC. It encodes CASSLVGLATGETQYF.